Described below is a single T cell receptor beta chain sequence and its context. The data were taken from a study of shared T cell receptors in the human thymus. The protocol was immunoSEQ multiplex PCR, while the TCRdb copy is restricted to in-frame clones and leaves out a portion. Seen here are hundreds of thousands of clones, 87% observed once, and the top ten hold roughly 0.0094%. This CDR3 is 14 amino acids long. CDR1 and CDR2 from the germline V gene are MDHEN and SYDVKM. V dropped 2 bases and J dropped 6 bases, with 11 bases sitting between them. The same data also went into a second study, on human thymus T cells. That investigation notes: Donation came from healthy Finnish infants having corrective surgery for congenital heart defects. Resections obtained during corrective heart surgery supplied the thymus tissue. Thymic as well as blood repertoires seemed to favor certain V and J genes unevenly.

The chain is built from TRBV28 and TRBJ1-5; the D is unclear. Source material: thymocytes. This TCR was sampled from a boy in the first two years of life with a congenital heart defect. The chain's CDR3 is CASSLSGRGQPQHF. For the CDR3, the DNA is TGTGCCAGCAGTTTAAGCGGGCGAGGTCAGCCCCAGCATTTT.